This is a list of T cell receptor beta chains from one sample in a study of blood T cell repertoires in COVID-19. The method was immunoSEQ multiplex PCR; TCRdb's version includes in-frame clones alone and lacks a portion of them. The sample shows approximately 470,000 clones, roughly nine tenths of them seen only once. Input material: PBMCs or T cells enriched from blood (not recorded which). The source is a woman aged 18 to 35 who had recovered from COVID-19. Both conserved end residues are part of each CDR3. D genes are given only for firm matches. Clone size appears in some rows only: once, few, many, or a class for an expanded clone.

-,-,TRBV5-4,TRBJ2-7,TGTGCCAGCAGCTTGGCAGGGTTCTACGAGCAGTACTTC,CASSLAGFYEQYF
-,-,TRBV11-2,TRBJ1-1,TGTGCCAGCAGCTTAGACGGAGGATCCGAAGCTTTCTTT,CASSLDGGSEAFF
few,TRBD2,TRBV14,TRBJ2-5,TGTGCCAGCAGCCAAGGAGGGGCGCGGGGGCAAGAGACCCAGTACTTC,CASSQGGARGQETQYF
-,-,TRBV11-2,TRBJ1-6,TGTGCCAGCAGCCCACGGAATTCACCCCTCCACTTT,CASSPRNSPLHF
-,-,TRBV5-4,TRBJ2-3,TGTGCCAGCAGCCCCCGGGGTAGCGGCCTTGTTACGCAGTATTTT,CASSPRGSGLVTQYF
-,-,TRBV7-3,TRBJ2-3,TGTGCCAGCAGCTCCCTCGGCACAGATACGCAGTATTTT,CASSSLGTDTQYF
few,-,TRBV2,TRBJ2-5,TGTGCCAGCACCCCAGTCCAAGAGACCCAGTACTTC,CASTPVQETQYF
-,TRBD1,TRBV28,TRBJ2-7,TGTGCCAGCAGTCCAGGACAGGGGTGGGACGAGCAGTACTTC,CASSPGQGWDEQYF
few,TRBD1,TRBV5-4,TRBJ2-1,TGTGCCAGCAGCAACCCGGACAGGGCCGAATCCAGGAGCTCCTACAATGAGCAGTTCTTC,CASSNPDRAESRSSYNEQFF
-,TRBD2,TRBV5-1,TRBJ2-3,TGCGCCAGCAGCTCCTTGCTAGCGGGGGGGACGGCAGATACGCAGTATTTT,CASSSLLAGGTADTQYF
-,TRBD2,TRBV28,TRBJ2-7,TGTGCCAGCAGTTGGCGGGGGGCGTACGAGCAGTACTTC,CASSWRGAYEQYF
few,TRBD1,TRBV6-5,TRBJ1-6,TGTGCCAGCAGTCGGAAGGGGGCGTATAATTCACCCCTCCACTTT,CASSRKGAYNSPLHF
once,-,TRBV6-2/TRBV6-3,TRBJ2-5,TGTGCCAGCAGTTACCCACAAGAGACCCAGTACTTC,CASSYPQETQYF
-,TRBD1,TRBV4-1,TRBJ2-3,TGCGCCAGCAGATTTGGGACAGGGGGGACAGATACGCAGTATTTT,CASRFGTGGTDTQYF
once,-,TRBV24-1,TRBJ2-4,TGTGCCACCAGTGATTTGGGCGACGGGAACATTCAGTACTTC,CATSDLGDGNIQYF
-,TRBD2,TRBV3-1/TRBV3-2,TRBJ2-3,TGTGCCAGCAGCCTCACCTTGGCTAGCGGGGGTAGCACAGATACGCAGTATTTT,CASSLTLASGGSTDTQYF
-,-,TRBV29-1,TRBJ2-5,TGCAGCGTTGGGGGGGAAGAGACCCAGTACTTC,CSVGGEETQYF
once,-,TRBV6-6,TRBJ1-2,TGTGCCAGCATCCTACAGGATCCAGGCTATGGCTACACCTTC,CASILQDPGYGYTF
-,-,TRBV28,TRBJ2-7,TGTGCCAGCAGTTCCTGGGGGGACCGAAGCTACGAGCAGTACTTC,CASSSWGDRSYEQYF
-,-,TRBV30,TRBJ1-3,TGTGCCTGGAGTGAACAGGCGACTGGAAACACCATATATTTT,CAWSEQATGNTIYF
-,-,TRBV2,TRBJ1-2,TGTGCCAGCAGTGAAAAGAGGACATATTATGGCTACACCTTC,CASSEKRTYYGYTF
-,TRBD2,TRBV5-1,TRBJ2-5,TGCGCCAGCAGCTTGTCGCTAGCGGAAGAGACCCAGTACTTC,CASSLSLAEETQYF
-,TRBD1,TRBV30,TRBJ1-2,TGTGCCTGGAGTGTACCGGGACAGCGATCATATGGCTACACCTTC,CAWSVPGQRSYGYTF